Sequencing of this T cell receptor beta chain was carried out in a study of blood T cell repertoires in COVID-19 (dated by TCRdb to the early 2020s). General notes on the study: Samples from collaborators originated in the United States, Italy and Spain and spanned both the acute and convalescent phases of COVID-19. Nearly every sample came with metadata listing a de-identified subject ID, COVID-19 status, age in years and sex. The prospective study material was composed of cDNA or gDNA derived from T cells, B-cell-depleted T cells, or PBMCs. Subjects who had been exposed to COVID-19, were actively infected with it, or had recovered from it provided the deeply sampled blood TCRbeta repertoires that made up the dataset. HLA class I and class II types, where available, came from metadata supplied by the sample provider rather than from assay-based typing. A freely available public database, intended as a resource for researchers studying the immune response to SARS-CoV-2, is where the repertoires were released. The samples were drawn from the first 160 participants of the ongoing ImmuneRACE study and from more than 1,000 subjects provided by 6 global collaborators. Beyond this particular receptor, the publication reports: Clinical and demographic metadata were provided uncurated, with the amount varying by source and participant.

Comments on this clone: The antigen it recognizes is unknown. It has no much larger one-base neighbor in the sample; base qualities were not kept.

TCRbeta CDR3 regions were amplified from genomic DNA using the immunoSEQ Assay, a bias-controlled multiplex PCR. As for how the authors treated the data: The number of nucleated cells in each sample was estimated from the amplification of reference gene primers within the assay. To quantify the absolute abundance of each unique TCRbeta CDR3 rearrangement, sequence reads were collapsed and filtered. For each sample, productive Simpson clonality was calculated as the square root of Simpson's diversity index across productive rearrangements. Not all clones reach the TCRdb copy of this immuneACCESS table, which keeps in-frame sequences only. Checked studies attribute under half of the gap to unresolved V genes and leave the rest unexplained. The V and J calls and clone size were taken over from that table, and D and trimming were inferred from the DNA. The table for this sample lists about 68,000 clones; 80% to 90% of them were counted only once. The ten biggest clones cover about 8.1% of the sample.

Whole blood was collected in K2EDTA tubes by collaborating institutions according to the institutions' own protocols. For TCRbeta analysis, collaborators shipped samples in one of three forms: frozen whole blood, isolated PBMCs, or DNA extracted from either of those sample types. At the junction V is shortened by 4 bases and J by 4 bases, with 15 bases in between. The CDR3 spans 14 residues, from the cysteine through the phenylalanine. Kept here is only the CDR3 DNA, which spans 42 bases and is read in frame from base 1. The germline V gene sets CDR1 to SGHRS and CDR2 to YFSETQ. This clonotype was obtained from a man aged 50 to 60 with active COVID-19. Sequenced sample: peripheral blood. In this chain, TRBV5-1 is recombined with TRBJ2-7, and TRBD2 may be the D gene, going by 7 matching bases. The CDR3 corresponds to CASSGGARIYEQYF. Here is the DNA: TGCGCCAGCAGCGGGGGGGCCCGGATTTACGAGCAGTACTTC.